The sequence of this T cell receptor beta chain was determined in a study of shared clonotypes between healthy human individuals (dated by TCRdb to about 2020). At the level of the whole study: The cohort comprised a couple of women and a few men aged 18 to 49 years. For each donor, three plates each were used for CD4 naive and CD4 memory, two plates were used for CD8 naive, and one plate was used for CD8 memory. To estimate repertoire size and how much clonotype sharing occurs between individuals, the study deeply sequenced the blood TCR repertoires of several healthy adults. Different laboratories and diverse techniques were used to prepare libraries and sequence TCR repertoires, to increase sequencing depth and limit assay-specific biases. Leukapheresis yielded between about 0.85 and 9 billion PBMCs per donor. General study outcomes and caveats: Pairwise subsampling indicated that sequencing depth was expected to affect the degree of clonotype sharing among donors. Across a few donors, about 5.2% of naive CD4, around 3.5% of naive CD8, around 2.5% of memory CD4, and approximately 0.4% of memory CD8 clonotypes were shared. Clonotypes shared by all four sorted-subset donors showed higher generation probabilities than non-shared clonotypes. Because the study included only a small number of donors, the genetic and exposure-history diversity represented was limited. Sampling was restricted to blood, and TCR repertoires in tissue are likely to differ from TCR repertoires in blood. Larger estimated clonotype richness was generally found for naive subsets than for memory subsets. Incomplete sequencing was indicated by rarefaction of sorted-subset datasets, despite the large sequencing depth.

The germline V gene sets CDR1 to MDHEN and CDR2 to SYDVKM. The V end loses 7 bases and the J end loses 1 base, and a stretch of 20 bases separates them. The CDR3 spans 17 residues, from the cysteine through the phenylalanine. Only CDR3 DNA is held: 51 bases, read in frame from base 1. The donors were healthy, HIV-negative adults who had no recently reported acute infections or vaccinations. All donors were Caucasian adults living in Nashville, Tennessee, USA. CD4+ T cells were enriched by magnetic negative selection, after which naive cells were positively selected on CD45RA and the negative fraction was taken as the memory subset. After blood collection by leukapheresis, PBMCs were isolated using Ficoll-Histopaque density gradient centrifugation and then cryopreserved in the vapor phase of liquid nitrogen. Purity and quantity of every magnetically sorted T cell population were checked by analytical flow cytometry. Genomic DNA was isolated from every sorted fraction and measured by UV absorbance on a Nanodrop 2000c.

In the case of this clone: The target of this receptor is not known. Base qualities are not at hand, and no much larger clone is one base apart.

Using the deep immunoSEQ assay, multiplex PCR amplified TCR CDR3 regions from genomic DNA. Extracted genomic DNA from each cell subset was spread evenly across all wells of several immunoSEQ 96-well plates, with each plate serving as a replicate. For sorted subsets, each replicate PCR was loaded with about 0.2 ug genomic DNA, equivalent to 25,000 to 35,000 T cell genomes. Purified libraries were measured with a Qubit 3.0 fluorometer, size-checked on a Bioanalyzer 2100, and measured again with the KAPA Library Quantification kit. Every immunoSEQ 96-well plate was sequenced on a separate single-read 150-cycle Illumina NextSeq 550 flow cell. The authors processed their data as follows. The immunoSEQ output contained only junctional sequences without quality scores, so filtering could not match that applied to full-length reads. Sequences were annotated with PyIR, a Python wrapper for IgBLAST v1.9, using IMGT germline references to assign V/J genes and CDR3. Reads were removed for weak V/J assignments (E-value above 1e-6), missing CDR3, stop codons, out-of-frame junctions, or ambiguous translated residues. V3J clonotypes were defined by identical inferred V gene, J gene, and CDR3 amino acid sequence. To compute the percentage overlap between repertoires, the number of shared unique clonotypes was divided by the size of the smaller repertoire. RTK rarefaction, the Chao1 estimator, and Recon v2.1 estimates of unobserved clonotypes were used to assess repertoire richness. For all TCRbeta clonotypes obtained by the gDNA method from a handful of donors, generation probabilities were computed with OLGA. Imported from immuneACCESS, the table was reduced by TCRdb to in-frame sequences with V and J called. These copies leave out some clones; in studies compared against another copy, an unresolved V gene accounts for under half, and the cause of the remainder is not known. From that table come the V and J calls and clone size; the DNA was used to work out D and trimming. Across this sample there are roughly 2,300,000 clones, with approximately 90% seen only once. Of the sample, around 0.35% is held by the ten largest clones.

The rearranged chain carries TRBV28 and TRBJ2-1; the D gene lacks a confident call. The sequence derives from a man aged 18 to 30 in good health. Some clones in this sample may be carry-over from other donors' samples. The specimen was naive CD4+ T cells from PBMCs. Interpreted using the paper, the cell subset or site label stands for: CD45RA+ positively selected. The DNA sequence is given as TGTGCCAGCACAACCTCGGGCCTAGACCCGTCCTACAATGAGCAGTTCTTC. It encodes CASTTSGLDPSYNEQFF.